This T cell receptor (beta chain) was found in a study of blood T cell repertoires in COVID-19. Study in general: COVID-19 samples from acute and convalescent phases originated in the United States, Italy and Spain.

Sequencing was performed with immunoSEQ multiplex PCR; in TCRdb, only in-frame clones are kept and a portion is missing. Among some 150,000 clones listed, more than 65% were seen once. Trimming took 9 bases from V and 0 from J, leaving 25 bases between them. The CDR3 runs to 18 residues. Germline V lookup: CDR1 MNHEY, CDR2 SMNVEV (reference sequence). The rearrangement uses TRBV27 and TRBJ2-3; a weak D match, TRBD2 (5 bases). This receptor was identified in a human donor in a cohort sampled during active COVID-19. Material: peripheral blood. The CDR3 DNA sequence: TGTGCCAGTCGTCCCGGGATTCGAACATTCGCTAGCACAGATACGCAGTATTTT. The encoded protein is CASRPGIRTFASTDTQYF.